This T cell receptor (beta chain) was captured by sequencing in a study of graft-versus-host responses after intestinal transplantation. Points from the study as a whole: There were GvH clones found in recipient marrow, and some of them appeared first in ileum or blood. Subjects displaying graft-donor T cell macrochimerism possessed elevated graft-versus-host to host-versus-graft clonal ratios inside allografts.

Clones were read by immunoSEQ multiplex PCR, and TCRdb kept only the in-frame ones, dropping some. The table lists 43,000 or so clones, 85% to 95% of them singletons. V was shortened by 7 bases and J by 5 bases, with 12 bases between the two germline ends. The CDR3 covers 12 residues. CDR1 is WSHSY and CDR2 is SAAADI in the germline V gene. Concerning this clone itself: What it binds is not known.

The origin of this receptor is a human patient who received an intestinal transplant, so some T cells may come from the graft donor. V and J are TRBV10-2 and TRBJ2-7; the D gene is possibly TRBD2 (6 bases). The sequences come from PBMCs, collected around 350 days after intestinal transplant. The CDR3 region is CASTTGLDEQYF. The DNA of the CDR3 is TGCGCCAGCACAACGGGACTTGACGAGCAGTACTTC.